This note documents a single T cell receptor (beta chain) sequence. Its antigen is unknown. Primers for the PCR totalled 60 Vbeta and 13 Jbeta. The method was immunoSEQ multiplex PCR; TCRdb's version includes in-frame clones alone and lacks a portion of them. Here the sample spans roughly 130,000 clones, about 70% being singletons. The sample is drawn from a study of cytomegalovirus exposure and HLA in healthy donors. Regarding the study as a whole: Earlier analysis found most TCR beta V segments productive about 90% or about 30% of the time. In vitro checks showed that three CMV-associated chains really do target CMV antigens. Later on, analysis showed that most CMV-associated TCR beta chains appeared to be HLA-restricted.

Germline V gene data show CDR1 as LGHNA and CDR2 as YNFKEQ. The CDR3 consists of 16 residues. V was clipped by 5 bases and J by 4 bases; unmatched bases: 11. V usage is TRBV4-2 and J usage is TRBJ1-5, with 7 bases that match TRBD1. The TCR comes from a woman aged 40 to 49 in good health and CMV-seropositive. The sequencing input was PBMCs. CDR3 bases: TGTGCCAGCAGCGGAGAATGGGTACAGGGGAATCAGCCCCAGCATTTT. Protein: CASSGEWVQGNQPQHF.